These T cell receptor beta chains were read from a single sample in a study of shared clonotypes between healthy human individuals. Sequencing was performed with immunoSEQ multiplex PCR; in TCRdb, only in-frame clones are kept and a portion is missing. The data show roughly 2.1 million clones, with 90% to 95% seen just once and 1.5% to 2% held by the top ten. The sample taken for sequencing was naive CD8+ T cells from PBMCs. These TCRs come from a man younger than 30 in good health. Some clones in this sample may be carry-over from other donors' samples. CDR3s include the opening cysteine and the closing phenylalanine or tryptophan. D genes are given only for firm matches. Rows give clone size only sometimes, using once, few, many, or a class for an expanded clone.

v_call: TRBV6-5
clone_size: -
d_call: TRBD2
j_call: TRBJ2-5
cdr3_nt: TGTGCCAGCAGTTCCACTAGCGGGATCGCGGAGACCCAGTACTTC
cdr3_aa: CASSSTSGIAETQYF

v_call: TRBV19
clone_size: -
d_call: TRBD1
j_call: TRBJ1-1
cdr3_nt: TGTGCCAGTAGGGACAGGCCTACTCCTCACAGTGAAGCTTTCTTT
cdr3_aa: CASRDRPTPHSEAFF

v_call: TRBV11-2
clone_size: -
d_call: TRBD1
j_call: TRBJ2-1
cdr3_nt: TGTGCCAGCAGCAGCCCCGGGACAGGGTACAATGAGCAGTTCTTC
cdr3_aa: CASSSPGTGYNEQFF

v_call: TRBV27
clone_size: -
d_call: TRBD2
j_call: TRBJ2-1
cdr3_nt: TGTGCCAGCAGTTTTGGGCTAGCGGCGGAGGTCCCATACTACAATGAGCAGTTCTTC
cdr3_aa: CASSFGLAAEVPYYNEQFF

v_call: TRBV29-1
clone_size: -
d_call: TRBD2
j_call: TRBJ2-1
cdr3_nt: TGCAGCGTTGCTAAACGCGGGAGGCTCTACAATGAGCAGTTCTTC
cdr3_aa: CSVAKRGRLYNEQFF

v_call: TRBV4-1
clone_size: -
d_call: TRBD2
j_call: TRBJ2-7
cdr3_nt: TGCGCCAGCAGCCCCAGACTAGCGGGCTACGAGCAGTACTTC
cdr3_aa: CASSPRLAGYEQYF

v_call: TRBV27
clone_size: -
d_call: -
j_call: TRBJ1-5
cdr3_nt: TGTGCCAGCAGTTTATGGGGACAGCCCCAGCATTTT
cdr3_aa: CASSLWGQPQHF

v_call: TRBV11-2
clone_size: -
d_call: TRBD2
j_call: TRBJ2-5
cdr3_nt: TGTGCCAGCAGCTCTAGCGGGAGGGGGGAGACCCAGTACTTC
cdr3_aa: CASSSSGRGETQYF

v_call: TRBV30
clone_size: -
d_call: TRBD1
j_call: TRBJ2-2
cdr3_nt: TGTGCCTGGGGGTGGTTCAGGGACAGCGGGGAGCTGTTTTTT
cdr3_aa: CAWGWFRDSGELFF

v_call: TRBV28
clone_size: -
d_call: TRBD2
j_call: TRBJ2-7
cdr3_nt: TGTGCCAGCAGTTTTGGCGGGAGCAAATACGAGCAGTACTTC
cdr3_aa: CASSFGGSKYEQYF

v_call: TRBV5-4
clone_size: -
d_call: -
j_call: TRBJ2-6
cdr3_nt: TGTGCCAGCAGGCCCCCACAGGTCGGAACTGGGGCCAACGTCCTGACTTTC
cdr3_aa: CASRPPQVGTGANVLTF

v_call: TRBV5-6
clone_size: -
d_call: TRBD2
j_call: TRBJ2-7
cdr3_nt: TGTGCCAGCAGCTTGGCCTCTAGCGGGAGGGCCTCTCTATTCTTC
cdr3_aa: CASSLASSGRASLFF

v_call: TRBV9
clone_size: once
d_call: -
j_call: TRBJ2-1
cdr3_nt: TGTGCCAGCAGCGTCGGGACACCGGTAAATGAGCAGTTCTTC
cdr3_aa: CASSVGTPVNEQFF

v_call: TRBV7-9
clone_size: once
d_call: -
j_call: TRBJ2-7
cdr3_nt: TGTGCCAGCAGCTTAGTGAGTTACGAGCAGTACTTC
cdr3_aa: CASSLVSYEQYF

v_call: TRBV7-3
clone_size: -
d_call: -
j_call: TRBJ2-1
cdr3_nt: TGTGCCAGCAGCACTAAAGGGGGAAAGGGGAATGAGCAGTTCTTC
cdr3_aa: CASSTKGGKGNEQFF